The clone carrying this T cell receptor beta chain was picked up a small number of times. Its antigen is not known. Trimming took 5 bases from V and 4 from J; bases not matched to a gene: 8. This CDR3 has 15 residues. Germline V gene data show CDR1 as MNHEY and CDR2 as SVGAGI. The data derive from a study of T cell clones after liver transplantation. In the study overall: A pre-transplant mixed lymphocyte reaction with TCRbeta sequencing defined graft-donor-reactive clones followed in post-transplant blood. General observations from the study: A larger donor-reactive than third-party decline suggested partial antigen-specific deletion. These preliminary findings come from unstandardized post-transplant sampling times.

Assay used: immunoSEQ multiplex PCR; TCRdb lists only in-frame clones, some missing. The profile shows tens of thousands of clones, 60% to 80% of them singletons. Unstimulated PBMCs were sorted into CD3+CD4+ and CD3+CD8+ populations. The V call is TRBV6-5, the J call TRBJ1-2, with 9 positions matching TRBD1. The sequence came from a human patient who received a liver transplant. Some T cells may originate from the graft donor. Specimen: CD4+ T cells from blood, collected at the 22-month timepoint. The CDR3 nucleotides read TGTGCCAGCAGTGGCCCCGGGACAGGGTTCTATGGCTACACCTTC. Protein sequence: CASSGPGTGFYGYTF.